Listed below are T cell receptor beta chains from one sample, sequenced in a study of T cell responses to AZD1222 COVID-19 vaccine. Method: immunoSEQ multiplex PCR; TCRdb's copy keeps in-frame clones and lacks some. The sample yields about 150,000 clones, around 91% seen once. Material: peripheral blood, obtained on day 0 of AZD1222 vaccination. All receptors come from an adult in good health. The CDR3 runs from the conserved cysteine through the conserved F or W. Fields, in order: D gene, clone size, CDR3 length, J gene, V gene, CDR3 DNA, CDR3 protein. D genes are given only for firm matches. For some rows the clone size is stated as once, few or many, or as a class when expanded; others skip it.

. | . | 13 | TRBJ1-4 | TRBV20-1 | TGCAGTGCCAGTACGGGGAATAATGAAAAACTGTTTTTT | CSASTGNNEKLFF
TRBD1 | . | 15 | TRBJ1-1 | TRBV6-5 | TGTGCCAGCACCTCCCCGGGACAGGGGGTTCCTGAAGCTTTCTTT | CASTSPGQGVPEAFF
. | . | 16 | TRBJ1-2 | TRBV4-1 | TGCGCCAGCAGCCAAGATTTCCAGGGAAGCGGTTACGGCTACACCTTC | CASSQDFQGSGYGYTF
TRBD1 | . | 14 | TRBJ2-7 | TRBV7-2 | TGTGCCAGCAGCTTAGTCCGACAGGGGGGCGAGCAGTACTTC | CASSLVRQGGEQYF
. | . | 16 | TRBJ1-3 | TRBV5-1 | TGCGCCAGCAGCTTGGGTAACAGCCGCTCTGGAAACACCATATATTTT | CASSLGNSRSGNTIYF
. | . | 17 | TRBJ1-1 | TRBV7-8 | TGTGCCAGCAGCTTAGTAGCGGGTTCACCCACGGACCCTGAAGCTTTCTTT | CASSLVAGSPTDPEAFF
. | once | 13 | TRBJ2-7 | TRBV19 | TGTGCCAGTAGTATGACGGGGGCCTACGAGCAGTACTTC | CASSMTGAYEQYF
. | . | 12 | TRBJ1-2 | TRBV30 | TGTGCCGGAGGATGTGGGGGGGATGGCTACACCTTC | CAGGCGGDGYTF
. | . | 16 | TRBJ1-2 | TRBV28 | TGTGCCAGCATGTCCCCCGGGGGCAGAAGGCATTATGGCTACACCTTC | CASMSPGGRRHYGYTF
TRBD1 | . | 12 | TRBJ1-2 | TRBV6-2/TRBV6-3 | TGTGCCAGCAGTCGGGACAGGATGCGCTACACCTTC | CASSRDRMRYTF
TRBD1 | once | 15 | TRBJ2-1 | TRBV9 | TGTGCCAGCAGCGGCAGGGGGTCTTACTACAATGAGCAGTTCTTC | CASSGRGSYYNEQFF
. | . | 13 | TRBJ2-7 | TRBV28 | TGTGCCAGCAGTTTATTCCTGACCTACGAGCAGTACTTC | CASSLFLTYEQYF
. | . | 14 | TRBJ2-5 | TRBV27 | TGTGCCAGCAGGCGGGCGGGGGCCGTGGAGACCCAGTACTTC | CASRRAGAVETQYF
TRBD2 | . | 15 | TRBJ2-7 | TRBV5-4 | TGTGCCAGCAGCCAATTGGCGGGAGTTATCGACGAGCAGTACTTC | CASSQLAGVIDEQYF
. | . | 14 | TRBJ2-5 | TRBV10-3 | TGTGCCATCAGTGAGTTGACTGTCAAAGAGACCCAGTACTTC | CAISELTVKETQYF
. | once | 15 | TRBJ2-1 | TRBV30 | TGTGCCTGGAGGGCAGGGACAAGCTCCTACAATGAGCAGTTCTTC | CAWRAGTSSYNEQFF
TRBD2 | . | 15 | TRBJ2-1 | TRBV7-2 | TGTGCCAGCAGCGCCACAGCGGGAGGGTACAATGAGCAGTTCTTC | CASSATAGGYNEQFF
TRBD2 | . | 15 | TRBJ2-1 | TRBV28 | TGTGCCAGCAGTTTGGCGCGGGAGCGCTACAATAAGCAGTTCTTC | CASSLARERYNKQFF
TRBD2 | . | 16 | TRBJ2-1 | TRBV15 | TGTGCCACCAGCAGGGGACTAGCGATCAAATACAATGAGCAGTTCTTC | CATSRGLAIKYNEQFF
TRBD2 | . | 14 | TRBJ2-5 | TRBV27 | TGTGCCAGCATGATAGCGGGAGGGCGGGAGACCCAGTACTTC | CASMIAGGRETQYF
. | . | 12 | TRBJ2-3 | TRBV5-1 | TGCGCCAGCAGCACCGACACAGATACGCAGTATTTT | CASSTDTDTQYF
TRBD2 | . | 16 | TRBJ2-7 | TRBV28 | TGTGCCAGCAGTTCCTCGGGACTAGCGGAATCCTACGAGCAGTACTTC | CASSSSGLAESYEQYF
TRBD1 | . | 19 | TRBJ2-5 | TRBV27 | TGTGCCAGCAGTTCATTGACAGGGGAGTTAAGGTACTGGGAAGAGACCCAGTACTTC | CASSSLTGELRYWEETQYF
. | . | 14 | TRBJ2-7 | TRBV3-1/TRBV3-2 | TGTGCCAGCAGCCCGAATTCCCAATCCTACGAGCAGTACTTC | CASSPNSQSYEQYF
. | . | 13 | TRBJ2-2 | TRBV12-3/TRBV12-4 | TGTGCCAGCAGTTTAGCGCTAAGCGGGGAGCTGTTTTTT | CASSLALSGELFF
. | . | 16 | TRBJ2-1 | TRBV28 | TGTGCCAGCAGTCCGGCTACGGCGGGGTCCCGGGCTGAGCAGTTCTTC | CASSPATAGSRAEQFF
. | . | 16 | TRBJ2-2 | TRBV4-3 | TGCGCCAGCAGCCACGGCCAGGGGTCGGGCACCGGGGAGCTGTTTTTT | CASSHGQGSGTGELFF
TRBD1 | . | 15 | TRBJ1-1 | TRBV6-5 | TGTGCCAGCAGTCCGTTCGGGACAGGGGGCACTGAAGCTTTCTTT | CASSPFGTGGTEAFF
TRBD1 | . | 15 | TRBJ1-1 | TRBV7-9 | TGTGCCAGCAGCTTAAGAGGGGGCTGGAACACTGAAGCTTTCTTT | CASSLRGGWNTEAFF
TRBD2 | . | 13 | TRBJ2-7 | TRBV6-4 | TGTGCCATCCGCCAGCGAGAAGCGGGGAATCGGTACTTC | CAIRQREAGNRYF
. | few | 18 | TRBJ1-3 | TRBV11-2 | TGTGCCAGCCCCCACCAGATTCGGGGTCGCAAGTCTGGAAACACCATATATTTT | CASPHQIRGRKSGNTIYF
. | . | 14 | TRBJ1-4 | TRBV29-1 | TGCAGCGTTGACTTGGGGACCTTTAATGAAAAACTGTTTTTT | CSVDLGTFNEKLFF
TRBD2 | . | 15 | TRBJ2-2 | TRBV7-9 | TGTGCCAGCAGCTTCTCGGGAGGAGGGACCGGGGAGCTGTTTTTT | CASSFSGGGTGELFF
TRBD1 | . | 14 | TRBJ1-1 | TRBV7-2 | TGTGCCAGCAGCTTCAGGGGGAGTGGCACTGAAGCTTTCTTT | CASSFRGSGTEAFF
TRBD2 | . | 17 | TRBJ2-3 | TRBV28 | TGTGCCAGCAGTTTACCGGGAGGGTCGTCTGGCACAGATACGCAGTATTTT | CASSLPGGSSGTDTQYF
TRBD2 | . | 16 | TRBJ2-1 | TRBV4-3 | TGCGCCAGCAGCTTGCGACTAGCGGCCACCTACAATGAGCAGTTCTTC | CASSLRLAATYNEQFF
. | . | 12 | TRBJ1-1 | TRBV2 | TGTGCCAGCAGTGAAGGGACGGTTGAAGCTTTCTTT | CASSEGTVEAFF
TRBD2 | . | 15 | TRBJ2-1 | TRBV11-2 | TGTGCCAGCAGCTTATATACCCGGCTAGCGGATGAGCAGTTCTTC | CASSLYTRLADEQFF
TRBD2 | . | 15 | TRBJ2-5 | TRBV28 | TGTGCCAGCAGTTCCCCGGGTAGCGGGAGTGAGACCCAGTACTTC | CASSSPGSGSETQYF
. | . | 17 | TRBJ2-3 | TRBV7-6 | TGTGCCAGCAGCTCCCGCTTAAGGAGGTTGGTCGAAGATACGCAGTATTTT | CASSSRLRRLVEDTQYF
. | . | 12 | TRBJ1-5 | TRBV11-2 | TGTGCCAGCAGCTTAGGAACGGGGCCCCAGCATTTT | CASSLGTGPQHF
. | . | 14 | TRBJ1-2 | TRBV10-2 | TGCGCCAGCAGTGAGGTCAGGGGAGACTATGGCTACACCTTC | CASSEVRGDYGYTF
. | . | 14 | TRBJ2-3 | TRBV28 | TGTGCCAGCAGTTTGAGGGGGATTAAGGATACGCAGTATTTT | CASSLRGIKDTQYF
TRBD2 | once | 18 | TRBJ2-5 | TRBV6-1 | TGTGCCAGCAGTGAAGGACTAGCGGGAGGGCCCGGTTGGGAGACCCAGTACTTC | CASSEGLAGGPGWETQYF
TRBD1 | . | 14 | TRBJ1-1 | TRBV4-2 | TGTGCCAGCAGCCAACCGGGACAGGGAGGAAAAGCTTTCTTT | CASSQPGQGGKAFF
TRBD1 | . | 14 | TRBJ2-7 | TRBV19 | TGTGCCAGTAGTACCCCGGGACAGGGGGGCGAGCAGTACTTC | CASSTPGQGGEQYF
. | . | 15 | TRBJ2-1 | TRBV7-2 | TGTGCCAGCCAGAACCGGGATTTCGGTAGCGATGAGCAGTTCTTC | CASQNRDFGSDEQFF
TRBD1 | . | 16 | TRBJ1-2 | TRBV9 | TGTGCCAGCAGCGTAGGATCACCGGGACAGGGCGCTCGCTACACCTTC | CASSVGSPGQGARYTF
. | . | 13 | TRBJ1-1 | TRBV12-3/TRBV12-4 | TGTGCCAGCAGTAGGGGGGAGAACACTGAAGCTTTCTTT | CASSRGENTEAFF
TRBD1 | . | 15 | TRBJ2-7 | TRBV19 | TGTGCCAGTAGTCGTGTATGGCAGGGGGCAGGGGAGCAGTACTTC | CASSRVWQGAGEQYF
. | . | 17 | TRBJ1-6 | TRBV7-2 | TGTGCCAGCAGCTTGGCGACAGCGTCCTCCTATAATTCACCCCTCCACTTT | CASSLATASSYNSPLHF
. | . | 17 | TRBJ2-2 | TRBV27 | TGTGCCAGCAGTTTATGGACACCCACCCGGTTTAACGGGGAGCTGTTTTTT | CASSLWTPTRFNGELFF
. | once | 14 | TRBJ2-1 | TRBV5-1 | TGCGCCAGCAGCTTGGGTTCCTCGGCGGGTGAGCAGTTCTTC | CASSLGSSAGEQFF
TRBD1 | . | 13 | TRBJ2-5 | TRBV10-3 | TGTGCCATCCGGGACAGGGTAACAGAGACCCAGTACTTC | CAIRDRVTETQYF
. | . | 12 | TRBJ1-5 | TRBV28 | TGTGCCAGCAGCTGGGGGAATCAGCCCCAGCATTTT | CASSWGNQPQHF
. | . | 12 | TRBJ1-1 | TRBV27 | TGTGCCAGCAGTCGGAGTAACACTGAAGCTTTCTTT | CASSRSNTEAFF
TRBD1 | . | 15 | TRBJ2-7 | TRBV11-2 | TGTGCCAGCAGCCTCCTAGGGACAGGGTCGTACGAGCAGTACTTC | CASSLLGTGSYEQYF
. | . | 13 | TRBJ2-1 | TRBV2 | TGTGCCAGCGCTCCGAGCTCCTACAATGAGCAGTTCTTC | CASAPSSYNEQFF
TRBD1 | . | 14 | TRBJ2-7 | TRBV5-1 | TGCGCCAGCAGCTTGGGGGACAGGGGCCACGAGCAGTACTTC | CASSLGDRGHEQYF